This T cell receptor beta chain is from a study of T cell clonality in common variable immunodeficiency. By frequency, this clone is medium-sized. Its antigen remains unidentified. The read ends 3 residues shy of where the CDR3 ends; the end is completed using the germline J gene. Broader study findings: In common variable immunodeficiency, TCR beta chains reportedly carried fewer deletions and N-nucleotide insertions.

The protocol was immunoSEQ multiplex PCR, while the TCRdb copy is restricted to in-frame clones and leaves out a portion. The table lists about 15,000 clones. No CVID subject was ill or on immunomodulatory drugs when sampled. Trimming left V 7 bases short and J 6 bases short, with 15 bases between. The CDR3 covers 13 residues. Germline CDR1 LNHDA, CDR2 SQIVND (reference sequence). Sequencing was performed on peripheral blood mononuclear cells. The sequence came from a human donor with common variable immunodeficiency. The rearrangement links TRBV19 to TRBJ1-2; no reliable D call. CDR3 sequence: CASKRVGENGYTF. The CDR3 DNA, read in part, is TGTGCCAGTAAACGGGTTGGTGAGAATGGC.